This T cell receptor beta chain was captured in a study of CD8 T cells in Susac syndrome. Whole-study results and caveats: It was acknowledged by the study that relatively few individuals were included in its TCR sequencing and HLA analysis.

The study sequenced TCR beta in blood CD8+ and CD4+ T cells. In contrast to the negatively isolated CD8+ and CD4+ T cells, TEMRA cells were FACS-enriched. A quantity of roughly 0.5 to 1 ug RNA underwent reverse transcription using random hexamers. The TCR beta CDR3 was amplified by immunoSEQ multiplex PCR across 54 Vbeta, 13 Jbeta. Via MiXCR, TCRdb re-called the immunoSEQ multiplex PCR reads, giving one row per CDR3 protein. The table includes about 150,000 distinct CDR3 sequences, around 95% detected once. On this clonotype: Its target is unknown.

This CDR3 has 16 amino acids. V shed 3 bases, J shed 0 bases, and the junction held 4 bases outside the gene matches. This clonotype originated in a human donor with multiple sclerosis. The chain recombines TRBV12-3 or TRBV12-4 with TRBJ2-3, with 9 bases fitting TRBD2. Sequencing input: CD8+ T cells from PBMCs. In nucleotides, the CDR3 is TGTGCCAGCAGTTTCCAGCGGGGGGATAGCACAGATACGCAGTATTTT. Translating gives CASSFQRGDSTDTQYF.